These 18 T cell receptor beta chains were all obtained from the same sample, sequenced in a study of T cell clonality in common variable immunodeficiency (dated by TCRdb to 2014 to 2015). Libraries were constructed by the immunoSEQ multiplex PCR assay. TCRdb obtained this table from immuneACCESS and retained in-frame rearrangements with V and J assigned. These tables miss some clones; where compared with another copy, unresolved V genes account for less than half of the shortfall, and the remainder is unexplained. This sample contains around 55,000 clones, none of which is a singleton. In total, the top ten clones hold around 0.8% of the sample. Sequenced input: peripheral blood mononuclear cells. The receptor set was obtained from a person between 18 and 70 years old in good health.

This clone was found many times. The CDR3 end lies 3 residues beyond the end of the read and is filled in from the germline J gene. Other DNA sequences from this sample encode an identical CDR3 as well. J is TRBJ1-3 and V is TRBV14; the D is unclear. The V gene lost 3 bases and the J gene lost 0 bases, with 9 bases spanning the gap. The V gene's germline CDR1 is SGHDN and CDR2 FVKESK. The CDR3 totals 15 residues. The sequenced part of the CDR3 DNA is TGTGCCAGCAGCCAGAAAACAGCCTCTGGAAACACC. This codes for CASSQKTASGNT. The CDR3 reads in full as CASSQKTASGNTIYF.

This clone was picked up a small number of times. A read error may explain this, as a much larger clone is one base away. Coverage ceases 3 residues before the CDR3 finishes, and the germline J gene fills in the end. The same CDR3 also results from other DNA sequences found in this sample. The chain is built from TRBV6-2 or TRBV6-3 and TRBJ1-5; tentative D call: TRBD1 (6 bases). Trimming cost V 6 bases and J 6 bases, with 12 bases left between them. The CDR3 length is 13 residues. CDR1 is MNHEY, CDR2 SVGEGT, per germline. The CDR3 spells CASSYRASQPQHF. CDR3 bases read: TGTGCCAGCAGCTACAGGGCGAGTCAGCCC.

The table lists this clone with many counts. The CDR3 end is not reached by the read, which stops 3 residues before it; the germline J gene fills it in. The chain combines TRBV7-3 with TRBJ2-3; D uncertain. The CDR3 is 14 residues long. CDR1 SGHTA and CDR2 FQGTGA come from the germline V gene. Trimming removed 5 bases from V and 4 bases from J, with 13 bases in between. The CDR3 loop is CASSISSGADTQYF. The CDR3 bases that were read are TGTGCCAGCAGCATATCCTCAGGAGCAGATACG.

This clone was recorded at least ten times. Incomplete CDR3 DNA: TGTGCCAGCAGCCCCTCCGGGACTAGATCGGATACG. The encoded protein is CASSPSGTRSDT. The whole CDR3 sequence reads CASSPSGTRSDTQYF. This chain links TRBV11-1 with TRBJ2-3; 8 bases align to TRBD2. The CDR3 is cut off 3 residues early in the read; its end comes from the germline J gene. The CDR3 is 15 residues long. Trimming cost V 5 bases and J 6 bases; bases outside gene matches: 10. Per the germline V gene, CDR1 is SGHAT and CDR2 is FQDESV (reference sequence). Supplemented by reference TRBV11-1 and TRBJ2-3, the full variable domain reads EAEVAQSPRYKITEKSQAVAFWCDPISGHATLYWYRQILGQGPELLVQFQDESVVDDSQLPKDRFSAERLKGVDSTLKIQPAELGDSAMYLCASSPSGTRSDTQYFGPGTRLTVL.

As for this clone: The junction does not match germline at one end; this may be a read error. The CDR3 bases that were read are TGTGCCGGCAGCTTGGTCCAGGGAGGGGAGACC. It encodes CAGSLVQGGET. The full CDR3 sequence reads CAGSLVQGGETQYF. The chain has TRBV5-6 and TRBJ2-5; 7 bases are shared with TRBD2. The observed sequence ends 3 residues before the CDR3 terminus, with the missing tail filled in from the germline J gene. There are 14 residues in the CDR3. Germline V gene data show CDR1 as SGHDT and CDR2 as YYEEEE.

Many counts were recorded for this clone. The read ends 3 residues shy of where the CDR3 ends; the end is completed using the germline J gene. The chain combines TRBV28 with TRBJ2-3, with 7 positions matching TRBD1. Germline CDR1 is MDHEN and CDR2 is SYDVKM. The CDR3 runs 17 residues. The J segment lost 2 bases and the V segment lost 6 bases, leaving 14 bases of the junction unmatched. The CDR3 DNA, read in part, is TGTGCCAGCAGACCCTTTACCTCGACAGGGATCACAGATACG. Translation: CASRPFTSTGITDT. The whole CDR3 sequence reads CASRPFTSTGITDTQYF.

This clone was counted at least ten times. The read is 3 residues too short to cover the CDR3 end, so that end is filled in from the germline J gene. This chain joins TRBV11-2 and TRBJ1-1; D possibly corresponds to TRBD1 (6 bases). V was pared by 4 bases and J by 3 bases, with 9 bases between. CDR1 is SGHAT, CDR2 FQNNGV, per germline. The CDR3 covers 13 residues. The CDR3 here is CASSSDSYTEAFF. The CDR3 DNA, read in part, is TGTGCCAGCAGCTCGGACAGTTACACTGAA. The variable domain in full, with the rest retrieved from reference TRBV11-2 and TRBJ1-1, is EAGVAQSPRYKIIEKRQSVAFWCNPISGHATLYWYQQILGQGPKLLIQFQNNGVVDDSQLPKDRFSAERLKGVDSTLKIQPAKLEDSAVYLCASSSDSYTEAFFGQGTRLTVV.

This clone appeared many times. Sequencing ends 3 residues short of the CDR3 end; the germline J gene provides the rest. V is TRBV7-9 and J is TRBJ2-7, with TRBD2 matching over 10 bases. The CDR3 is 15 amino acids. Germline V gene data show CDR1 as SEHNR and CDR2 as FQNEAQ (reference sequence). The V gene end was trimmed by 3 bases and the J gene end by 4 bases; junction bases not matched to a gene: 6. CDR3: CASSFNSGRRYEQYF. The CDR3 DNA, read in part, is TGTGCCAGCAGCTTCAATAGCGGGAGGCGGTACGAG.

This clone was counted only a few times. The CDR3 end falls 3 residues outside the read, so it is completed with the germline J gene. The rearrangement joins TRBV30 to TRBJ1-2; 8 bases agree with TRBD1. The CDR3 consists of 14 residues. CDR1 is GTSNPN and CDR2 is SVGIG in the germline V gene (reference sequence). CDR3 loop: CAWSVRGQAYDYTF. Incomplete CDR3 DNA: TGTGCCTGGAGTGTACGGGGACAGGCCTACGAC.

At least ten counts were recorded for this clone. The read gets to within 3 residues of the CDR3 end, and the germline J gene fills in the rest. The rearrangement links TRBV5-4 to TRBJ1-1, with TRBD1 matching over 7 bases. This CDR3 contains 14 residues. Germline V gene data show CDR1 as SGHNT and CDR2 as YYREEE (reference sequence). Germline trimming cut 2 bases from V and 1 base from J; bases unmatched to any gene: 2. The sequenced part of the CDR3 DNA is TGTGCCAGCAGCTTAGGGGGCCGGAACACTGAA. Its translation: CASSLGGRNTE. The complete CDR3 reads CASSLGGRNTEAFF.

Many counts were recorded for this clone. The read terminates 3 residues ahead of where the CDR3 ends, so the germline J gene completes it. The chain has TRBV4-1 and TRBJ2-1; TRBD2 matches at 9 bases. Germline CDR1 reads MGHRA; CDR2 reads YSYEKL. The V segment lost 4 bases and the J segment 0 bases; nucleotides outside the gene matches: 4. The CDR3 consists of 16 residues. CDR3 in amino acids: CASSLRSGSSYNEQFF. The sequenced part of the CDR3 DNA is TGCGCCAGCAGCCTACGTAGCGGGAGCTCCTACAATGAG.

Ten or more counts support this clone. The sequenced fragment ends 3 residues before the CDR3 boundary, so the rest is inferred from the germline J gene. The V and J genes are TRBV20-1 and TRBJ1-5, with D unclear. In germline, CDR1 is DFQATT, CDR2 SNEGSKA (reference sequence). This CDR3 comprises 11 residues. The sequenced CDR3 bases are TGCCCCCCTTATAGCAATCAGCCC. Translated: CPPYSNQP. In full, the CDR3 reads CPPYSNQPQHF.

This clone was seen repeatedly, ten times or more. The missing CDR3 end, 3 residues past where the read stops, is filled in from the germline J gene. The chain is built from TRBV29-1 and TRBJ2-5; a possible D gene is TRBD2 (5 bases). Trimming removed 3 bases at V and 0 bases at J, with 20 bases between. The germline CDR1 and CDR2 sequences are SQVTM and ANQGSEA. The CDR3 has 17 residues. The CDR3 sequence is CSVDTPSGVRYQETQYF. CDR3 DNA (partial): TGCAGCGTTGATACCCCTTCCGGGGTCCGGTACCAAGAGACC.

This clone was counted at least ten times. The read terminates 3 residues ahead of where the CDR3 ends, so the germline J gene completes it. This chain links TRBV7-2 with TRBJ2-3, with TRBD2 identical over 11 bases. This CDR3 contains 15 residues. CDR1 is SGHTA, CDR2 FQGNSA, per germline. CDR3 DNA (partial): TGTGCCAGCAGACAAGGACTAGCGGGCACAGGGACG. Its translation is CASRQGLAGTGT. The CDR3 as a whole reads CASRQGLAGTGTQYF.

This clone was seen many times. The CDR3 end is not reached by the read, which stops 3 residues before it; the germline J gene fills it in. The chain combines TRBV20-1 with TRBJ2-2; 12 bases are shared with TRBD2. V trimming: 6 bases; J trimming: 6 bases; junction bases outside the gene matches: 5. This CDR3 has 14 residues. The germline CDR1 and CDR2 sequences are DFQATT and SNEGSKA (reference sequence). CDR3 amino acids: CSATTSGGAGELFF. CDR3 DNA (partial): TGCAGTGCAACGACTAGCGGGGGAGCCGGGGAG.

This clone was picked up many times. The read stops 3 residues short of the end of the CDR3; the missing end is completed from the germline J gene. The J gene is TRBJ2-2, the V gene TRBV2, with 9 bases identical to TRBD1. In germline, CDR1 is SNHLY, CDR2 FYNNEI. The CDR3 contains 15 residues. The CDR3 spells CASRYSGTGREKLFF. The sequenced part of the CDR3 DNA is TGTGCCAGCAGGTACTCCGGGACAGGGCGTGAAAAG.

This clone was seen ten or more times. The read stops 3 residues short of the end of the CDR3; the missing end is completed from the germline J gene. The chain uses TRBV19 and TRBJ1-2, with D unresolved. Germline CDR1 LNHDA, CDR2 SQIVND (reference sequence). The CDR3 extends over 12 amino acids. The CDR3 reads CASSIGVGRYTF. CDR3 DNA (partial): TGTGCCAGTAGTATAGGAGTTGGCCGC.

The table lists this clone with many counts. From the germline J gene comes the end of the CDR3, since the read stops 3 residues before it. This rearrangement joins TRBV20-1 to TRBJ2-5, with TRBD2 matching 7 bases. V lost 1 base, J lost 0 bases, and 2 bases stayed unmatched. The CDR3 is 14 amino acids. CDR1 DFQATT and CDR2 SNEGSKA come from the germline V gene (reference sequence). The CDR3 spells CSARAGGDQETQYF. CDR3 DNA (partial): TGCAGTGCTAGAGCTGGGGGGGACCAAGAGACC.